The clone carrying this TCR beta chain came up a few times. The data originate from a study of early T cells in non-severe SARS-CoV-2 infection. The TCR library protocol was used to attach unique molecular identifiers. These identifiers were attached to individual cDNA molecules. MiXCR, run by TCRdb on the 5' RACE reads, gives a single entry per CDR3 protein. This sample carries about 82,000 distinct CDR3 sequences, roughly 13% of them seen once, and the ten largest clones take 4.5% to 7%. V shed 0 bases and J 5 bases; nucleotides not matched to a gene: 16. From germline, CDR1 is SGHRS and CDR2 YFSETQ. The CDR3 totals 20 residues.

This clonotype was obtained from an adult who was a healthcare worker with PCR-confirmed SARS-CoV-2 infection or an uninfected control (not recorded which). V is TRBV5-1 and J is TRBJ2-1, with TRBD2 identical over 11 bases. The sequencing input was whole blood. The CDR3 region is CASSLGRLAGGPGSNNEQFF. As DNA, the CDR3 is TGCGCCAGCAGCTTGGGGAGGCTAGCGGGGGGCCCCGGATCGAACAATGAGCAGTTCTTC.